This entry lists 19 T cell receptor beta chains sequenced from one sample in a study of blood T cells in healthy people across ages. For the second PCR, which ran for about 7 to 12 cycles, a sample-barcoded 5' primer and a J-beta primer mix were used. TCRdb redid the calling of the 5' RACE reads with MiXCR, one entry per CDR3 protein. The data show approximately 490,000 distinct CDR3 sequences, with about 25% seen just once and roughly 10% held by the top ten. The same data also went into a second study, on T cells of mothers and their children.

Sequencing used blood. These receptors were obtained from a boy younger than 18 in good health.

This chain connects TRBV9 to TRBJ2-5; TRBD2 agrees at 7 bases. The DNA end lines up better with TRBJ2-7; the J call may be wrong. This CDR3 spans 15 amino acids. Germline V gives CDR1 SGDLS, CDR2 YYNGEE. The CDR3 spells CASSVRSGASYEQYF. The CDR3 DNA sequence: TGTGCCAGCAGCGTAAGAAGCGGGGCGTCCTACGAGCAGTACTTC.

As for this clonotype: At one of its ends the junction is not consistent with the germline gene, which may arise from a read error. The gene calls are TRBV5-1 and TRBJ2-3; no definite D call. The CDR3 runs to 13 residues. The germline V gene encodes CDR1 SGHRS and CDR2 YFSETQ. The CDR3 coding sequence is TGCGCCAACAGCTTGGAACGGGCTGATACGCAGTATTTT. This encodes CANSLERADTQYF.

This clonotype was counted between two and nine times. This chain joins TRBV7-2 and TRBJ1-1; D is unresolved. The germline gives CDR1 SGHTA, CDR2 FQGNSA. The CDR3 totals 15 residues. V lost 5 bases, J lost 1 base, and 14 bases lay in between. The CDR3 nucleotides are TGTGCCAGCAGCGCTCGGGGTGGCAAGAACACTGAAGCTTTCTTT. It yields the protein CASSARGGKNTEAFF.

Here the CDR3 reads CATGAWGSYEQYF. The CDR3 nucleotides are TGTGCCACTGGGGCTTGGGGCTCCTACGAGCAGTACTTC. The chain carries TRBV7-9 and TRBJ2-1; TRBD1 might be the D (5 bases). The closer fit of TRBJ2-7 to the DNA end suggests the J call may be wrong. Germline assignment: CDR1 SEHNR and CDR2 FQNEAQ (reference sequence). CDR3 length equals 13 residues.

This clonotype has ten or more counts. CDR3 sequence (DNA): TGCAGTGCTAGAGAAGGGGAAGGGTACACTGAAGCTTTCTTT. Translating it yields CSAREGEGYTEAFF. The chain uses TRBV20-1 and TRBJ1-1, with a tentative D call TRBD1 (5 bases). From germline, CDR1 is DFQATT and CDR2 SNEGSKA (reference sequence). CDR3 size: 14 residues. V lost 0 bases and J lost 3, with 11 bases in between.

This clonotype was counted only a few times. The chain employs TRBV2 and TRBJ2-2; the match to TRBD2 covers 8 bases. Trimming removed 2 bases from V and 2 bases from J; junction bases left unmatched: 13. CDR3 length equals 19 residues. Germline V gives CDR1 SNHLY, CDR2 FYNNEI. The CDR3 bases are TGTGCCAGCAGTGAACCTGTCATTCGGGGGGGCCTTAACACCGGGGAGCTGTTTTTT. It translates to CASSEPVIRGGLNTGELFF.

This clonotype was found a few times. CDR3 loop: CSATASSYGYTF. In nucleotides, the CDR3 is TGCAGTGCTACAGCATCAAGCTATGGCTACACCTTC. The chain couples TRBV20-1 to TRBJ1-2; D call uncertain. Germline V lookup: CDR1 DFQATT, CDR2 SNEGSKA (reference sequence). The CDR3 sequence is 12 residues long. V was shortened by 4 bases and J by 4 bases, with 10 bases between the two germline ends.

In its sample, this clonotype was seen a few times. The CDR3 coding sequence is TGTGCCAGCAGACTCGGGTCAGCCAACGAGCAGTACTTC. Protein sequence: CASRLGSANEQYF. The genes are TRBV11-2 and TRBJ2-7; the D is unclear. This CDR3 spans 13 amino acids. Germline loops: CDR1 SGHAT, CDR2 FQNNGV. Trimming took off 6 bases at V and 5 bases at J, with 14 bases between the two ends.

The rearrangement uses TRBV11-2 and TRBJ2-1; D assignment may be TRBD1 or TRBD2 (6 bases each). With the DNA end fitting TRBJ2-7 better, the J assignment may be wrong. The V gene's germline CDR1 is SGHAT and CDR2 FQNNGV. This CDR3 has 14 amino acids. The CDR3 protein is CASSLVGGGFEQYF. CDR3 nucleotide sequence: TGTGCCAGCAGCTTAGTCGGAGGGGGGTTCGAGCAGTACTTC.

The chain joins TRBV6-5 to TRBJ2-5; 9 positions match TRBD1. With V trimmed by 2 bases and J by 2 bases, 3 bases remained unmatched. CDR1 MNHEY and CDR2 SVGAGI come from the germline V gene. The CDR3 totals 15 residues. CDR3 DNA: TGTGCCAGCAGTTACCTGGGACAGGGACAAGAGACCCAGTACTTC. It codes for CASSYLGQGQETQYF.

This chain links TRBV7-2 with TRBJ2-5; D gene unclear. The J call is in doubt because the DNA end fits TRBJ2-1 better. From germline, CDR1 is SGHTA and CDR2 FQGNSA. This CDR3 comprises 14 residues. The CDR3 here is CASSLDARSNEQFF. In DNA, the CDR3 is TGTGCCAGCAGCTTAGATGCTAGAAGCAATGAGCAGTTCTTC.

V is TRBV20-1 and J is TRBJ1-6, with no clear D. V lost 5 bases and J 4 bases, leaving 18 bases between the germline ends. This CDR3 comprises 16 residues. Germline loops: CDR1 DFQATT, CDR2 SNEGSKA (reference sequence). In DNA, the CDR3 is TGCAGTGCTCTAGGTTCGCCTAGCTCGTATAATTCACCCCTCCACTTT. It codes for CSALGSPSSYNSPLHF.

This clonotype has a handful of counts. The rearrangement links TRBV3-1 to TRBJ1-2; 10 bases match TRBD1. The germline V gene encodes CDR1 LGHDT and CDR2 YNNKEL (reference sequence). CDR3 length: 15 amino acids. The ends lost 1 base at V and 3 bases at J; junction bases unmatched: 2. CDR3 protein: CASSQVDRGDYGYTF. The CDR3 bases are TGTGCCAGCAGCCAAGTGGACAGGGGGGACTATGGCTACACCTTC.

J is TRBJ1-4 and V is TRBV20-1; D call uncertain. Germline V gene data show CDR1 as DFQATT and CDR2 as SNEGSKA (reference sequence). This CDR3 region has 11 residues. Trimming shortened V by 1 base and J by 8 bases, and 5 bases separated the two germline ends. CDR3 residues: CSARGQEKLFF. CDR3 nucleotides: TGCAGTGCTAGAGGACAAGAAAAACTGTTTTTT.

This clonotype was observed a few times. The genes are TRBV27 and TRBJ2-5, with D possibly matching TRBD2 (5 bases). The DNA matches TRBJ2-1 better at its end, which makes the J call doubtful. CDR1 and CDR2 (germline): MNHEY, SMNVEV (reference sequence). This CDR3 comprises 16 residues. This chain's CDR3 is CASSLSGYRGYNEQFF. The DNA of the CDR3 is TGTGCCAGCAGTTTATCAGGTTATCGGGGCTACAATGAGCAGTTCTTC.

In its sample, this clonotype was seen a few times. This chain connects TRBV4-3 to TRBJ2-4, with TRBD2 matching 10 bases. V was pared by 4 bases and J by 5 bases, with 2 bases of the junction left unmatched. The germline CDR1 and CDR2 sequences are LGHNA and YSLEER. The CDR3 sequence is 14 residues long. The CDR3 sequence: CASSPGTSENIQYF. DNA of the CDR3: TGCGCCAGCAGCCCCGGGACTAGCGAAAACATTCAGTACTTC.

This clonotype came up a few times. The CDR3, as DNA: TGTGCCAGCAGTTTAAATAGCTGGAACTTGGGCACTGAAGCTTTCTTT. It specifies CASSLNSWNLGTEAFF. The rearrangement links TRBV27 to TRBJ1-1; D not certain. The V gene's germline CDR1 is MNHEY and CDR2 SMNVEV (reference sequence). This CDR3 contains 16 residues. The ends were cut back, 2 bases at V and 4 bases at J, with 17 bases in the middle.

The chain joins TRBV20-1 to TRBJ1-4; D is ambiguous. V was pared by 6 bases and J by 5 bases, with 10 bases between. This CDR3 has 12 residues. Looked up from germline, CDR1 is DFQATT and CDR2 is SNEGSKA (reference sequence). In nucleotides, the CDR3 is TGCAGTGCGAAACAGAGGAATGAAAAACTGTTTTTT. Residues: CSAKQRNEKLFF.

The chain couples TRBV7-9 to TRBJ2-1; D unresolved. The CDR3 sequence is 11 residues long. Germline-derived CDR1 and CDR2 are SEHNR and FQNEAQ (reference sequence). Trimming shortened V by 3 bases and J by 8 bases, and 5 bases separated the two germline ends. Here the CDR3 reads CASSFVDEQFF. In DNA, the CDR3 is TGTGCCAGCAGCTTCGTGGATGAGCAGTTCTTC.